This T cell receptor beta chain comes out of a study of cytomegalovirus exposure and HLA in healthy donors. Researchers ran the PCR with 60 Vbeta and 13 Jbeta primers. Sequencing used immunoSEQ multiplex PCR; TCRdb keeps in-frame clones, though not all of them. The data show about 87,000 clones, about 68% seen once. Overall study results and limits: Data from an earlier analysis indicated that most TCR beta V segments were productive either about 87% or about 30% of the time.

This clone was observed a handful of times. What it recognizes is unknown. A junction boundary mismatches the germline segment, possibly from a read error. This CDR3 comprises 12 residues. The germline V gene encodes CDR1 SEHNR and CDR2 FQNEAQ (reference sequence). The sequenced sample was PBMCs. This clonotype originated in a man under 40 in good health and CMV-seropositive. This chain joins TRBV7-9 and TRBJ1-1; no clear D gene. The CDR3 is CSSSLDIGEAFF. The CDR3 coding sequence is TGTTCCAGCAGCTTAGATATCGGTGAAGCTTTCTTT.